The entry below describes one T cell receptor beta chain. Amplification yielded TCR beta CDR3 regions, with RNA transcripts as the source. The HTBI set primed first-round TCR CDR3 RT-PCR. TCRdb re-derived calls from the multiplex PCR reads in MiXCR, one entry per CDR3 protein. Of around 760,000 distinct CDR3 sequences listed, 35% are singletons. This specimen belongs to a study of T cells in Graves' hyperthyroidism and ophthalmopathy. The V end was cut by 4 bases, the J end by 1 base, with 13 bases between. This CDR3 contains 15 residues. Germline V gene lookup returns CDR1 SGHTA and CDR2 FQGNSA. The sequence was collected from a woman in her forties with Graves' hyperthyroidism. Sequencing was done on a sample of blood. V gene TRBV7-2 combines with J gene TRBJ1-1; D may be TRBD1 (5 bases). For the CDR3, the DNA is TGTGCCAGCAGCTCCCCAGGGCTCCAGAACACTGAAGCTTTCTTT. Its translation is CASSSPGLQNTEAFF.